This entry describes one T cell receptor beta chain. The germline V gene has CDR1 DFQATT and CDR2 SNEGSKA (reference sequence). The CDR3 loop spans 17 amino acids. The V segment lost 6 bases and the J segment 0 bases; nucleotides outside the gene matches: 12. This sample was taken from a study of circulating CD8 cells and anti-PD-1 response in melanoma. The wider study: Of approximately 13 patients, seven got anti-PD-1 first and six had prior therapy.

Each library started from around 14 ng of total RNA using the QIAseq Immune Repertoire TCR panel. TCRdb reprocessed the reads via MiXCR and lists one record per CDR3 protein. The table has around 1,200 distinct CDR3 sequences, around 9.6% seen once; the top ten hold about 59%. From live CD3+CD8+TCRalphabeta+ cells, four PD-1 and/or TIGIT subsets were sorted. This chain joins TRBV20-1 and TRBJ2-7; 12 positions agree with TRBD2. This clonotype was obtained from a human donor with melanoma. The material sequenced was CD8+ T cells from PBMCs, taken at baseline or after one month of anti-PD-1 therapy (not recorded which). CDR3: CSAPGLAGLSYSYEQYF. The DNA of the CDR3 is TGCAGTGCCCCGGGACTAGCGGGCCTTTCATACTCCTACGAGCAGTACTTC.